This T cell receptor beta chain was found in a study of blood T cell repertoires in COVID-19. V was clipped by 4 bases and J by 5 bases; unmatched bases: 6. The CDR3 runs to 14 residues. Germline values: CDR1 SGHTA, CDR2 FQGTGA. Sequencing used immunoSEQ multiplex PCR; TCRdb keeps in-frame clones, though not all of them. The sample contains more than 50,000 clones, around 77% of which appear only once. This clone is large by share. Source material: peripheral blood. The receptor was derived from a human donor in a cohort sampled during active COVID-19. The chain combines TRBV7-3 with TRBJ2-7, with 9 bases identical to TRBD1. The DNA of the CDR3 is TGTGCCAGCAGCTCCGGGACAGGGTCCCACGAGCAGTACTTC. Residues: CASSSGTGSHEQYF.